This TCR beta chain was identified in a study of T cells in localized non-small cell lung cancer. Study-wide findings and caveats: Prolonged overall survival went with higher T cell density in the blood.

The method was immunoSEQ multiplex PCR; TCRdb's version includes in-frame clones alone and lacks a portion of them. The sample lists just under 80,000 clones; 65% to 85% were seen once. This CDR3 is built from 14 residues. V was clipped by 2 bases and J by 7 bases, with 15 bases between them. Germline V gene sequence: CDR1 GTSNPN, CDR2 SVGIG (reference sequence). Worth noting for this clone: The antigen is undetermined. The same CDR3 is also encoded by other DNA sequences in this sample.

This clonotype was sampled from a female donor older than 55 with stage I lung adenocarcinoma. This sequence joins TRBV30 and TRBJ2-4, with D maybe TRBD1 (7 bases). The starting material was peripheral blood, obtained before any cancer treatment. The CDR3 spells CAWSKQTGRNIQYF. DNA of the CDR3: TGTGCCTGGAGTAAGCAGACAGGGAGGAACATTCAGTACTTC.